This T cell receptor (beta chain) was identified during a study of T-cell reconstitution after alpha-beta-depleted transplantation in children. The CDR3 loop spans 12 amino acids. V was clipped by 6 bases and J by 8 bases, with 13 bases between them. CDR1 SGHKS and CDR2 YYEKEE come from the germline V gene (reference sequence). This clonotype was observed a handful of times. This sample's TCRbeta library carried unique molecular identifier barcodes. TCRdb re-analysed the PCR reads in MiXCR, keeping a single row per CDR3 protein. This repertoire shows more than 550,000 distinct CDR3 sequences, about 11% found once; its top ten account for roughly 3.9%.

This sample comprised PBMCs from the stem cell graft donor, obtained from the stem cell graft. The chain has TRBV5-5 and TRBJ2-3; D possibly corresponds to TRBD2 (6 bases). The receptor's source is a human donor who donated a stem cell graft to a child with acute myeloid leukemia. The CDR3 region is CASILGLGTQYF. CDR3 in DNA: TGTGCCAGCATCCTGGGACTGGGTACGCAGTATTTT.